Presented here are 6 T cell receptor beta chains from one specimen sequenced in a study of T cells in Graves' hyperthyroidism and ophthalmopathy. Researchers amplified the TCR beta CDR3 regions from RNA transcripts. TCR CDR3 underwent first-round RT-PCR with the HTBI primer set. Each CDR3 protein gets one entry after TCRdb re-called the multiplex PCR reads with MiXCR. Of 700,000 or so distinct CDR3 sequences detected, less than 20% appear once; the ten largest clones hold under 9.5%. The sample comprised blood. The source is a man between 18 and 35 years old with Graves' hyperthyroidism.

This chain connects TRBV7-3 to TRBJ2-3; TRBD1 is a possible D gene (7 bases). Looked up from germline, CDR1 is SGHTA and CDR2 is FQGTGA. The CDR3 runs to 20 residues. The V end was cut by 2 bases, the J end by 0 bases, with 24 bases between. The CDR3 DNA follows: TGTGCCAGCAGCTTATTAGGCGGGACAGATTATTTCACTAGCACAGATACGCAGTATTTT. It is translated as CASSLLGGTDYFTSTDTQYF.

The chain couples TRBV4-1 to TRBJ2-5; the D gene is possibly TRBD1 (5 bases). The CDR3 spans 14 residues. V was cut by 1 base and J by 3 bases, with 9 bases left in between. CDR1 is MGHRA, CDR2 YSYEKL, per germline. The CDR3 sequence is CASSQGRVEETQYF. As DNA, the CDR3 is TGCGCCAGCAGCCAAGGCAGGGTTGAAGAGACCCAGTACTTC.

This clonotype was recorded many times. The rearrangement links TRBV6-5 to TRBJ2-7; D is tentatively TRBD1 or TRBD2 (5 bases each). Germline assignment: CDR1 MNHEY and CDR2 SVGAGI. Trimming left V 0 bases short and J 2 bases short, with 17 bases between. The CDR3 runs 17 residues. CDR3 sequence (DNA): TGTGCCAGCAGTTACTCGGGGCCTGGGAGCTCAACCTACGAGCAGTACTTC. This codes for CASSYSGPGSSTYEQYF.

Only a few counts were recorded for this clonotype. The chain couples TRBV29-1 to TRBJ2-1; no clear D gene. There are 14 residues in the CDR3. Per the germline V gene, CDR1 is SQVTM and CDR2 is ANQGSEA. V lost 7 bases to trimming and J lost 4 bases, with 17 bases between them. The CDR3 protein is CSAAKDKIYNEQFF. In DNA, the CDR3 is TGCAGCGCCGCGAAAGATAAGATATACAATGAGCAGTTCTTC.

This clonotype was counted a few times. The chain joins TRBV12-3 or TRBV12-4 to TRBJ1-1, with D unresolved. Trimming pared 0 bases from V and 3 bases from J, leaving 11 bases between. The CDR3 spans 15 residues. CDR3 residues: CASSLALNLHTEAFF. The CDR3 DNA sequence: TGTGCCAGCAGTTTAGCGCTGAATCTTCACACTGAAGCTTTCTTT.

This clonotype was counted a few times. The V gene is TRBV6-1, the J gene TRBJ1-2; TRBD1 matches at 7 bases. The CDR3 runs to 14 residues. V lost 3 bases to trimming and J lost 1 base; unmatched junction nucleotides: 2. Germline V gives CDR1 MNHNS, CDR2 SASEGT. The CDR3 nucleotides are TGTGCCAGCAGTGACTACAGGGGTAACTATGGCTACACCTTC. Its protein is CASSDYRGNYGYTF.